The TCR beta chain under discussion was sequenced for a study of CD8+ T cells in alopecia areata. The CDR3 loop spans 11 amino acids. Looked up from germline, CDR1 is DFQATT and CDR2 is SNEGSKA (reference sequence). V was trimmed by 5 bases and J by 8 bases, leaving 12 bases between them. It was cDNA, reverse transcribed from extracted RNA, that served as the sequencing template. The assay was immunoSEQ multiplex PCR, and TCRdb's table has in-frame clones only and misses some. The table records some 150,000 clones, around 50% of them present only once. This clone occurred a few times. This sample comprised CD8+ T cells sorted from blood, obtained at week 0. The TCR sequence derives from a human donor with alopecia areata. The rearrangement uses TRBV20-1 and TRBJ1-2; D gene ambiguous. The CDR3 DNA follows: TGCAGTGCTCCCCGTTTTCCCGGCTACACCTTC. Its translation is CSAPRFPGYTF.